A selection of T cell receptor beta chains follows, all from one sample in a study of early T cells in non-severe SARS-CoV-2 infection. Each CDR3 protein gets one entry after TCRdb re-called the 5' RACE reads with MiXCR. Of roughly 52,000 distinct CDR3 sequences in the sample, around 6.5% were seen once. Sequenced material: whole blood, taken at baseline. The receptors were gathered from an adult who was a healthcare worker with PCR-confirmed SARS-CoV-2 infection or an uninfected control (not recorded which). CDR3s include the opening cysteine and the closing phenylalanine or tryptophan. The order of the fields is CDR3 DNA, CDR3 protein, V gene, clone size, D gene, J gene. D genes are given only for firm matches. The size field is filled for only some rows; it gives once, few, many or a size class.

cdr3_nt: TGTGCCAGCAACCCAGGGGGCTCGAAAGATACGCAGTATTTT
cdr3_aa: CASNPGGSKDTQYF
v_call: TRBV6-6
clone_size: many
d_call: TRBD1
j_call: TRBJ2-3

cdr3_nt: TGCAGTGCTAGACGGGAAGCGGCCGCCTACAATGAGCAGTTCTTC
cdr3_aa: CSARREAAAYNEQFF
v_call: TRBV20-1
clone_size: .
d_call: .
j_call: TRBJ2-1

cdr3_nt: TGTGCCAGCAAACAGGGAGTGGTCACTGAAGCTTTCTTT
cdr3_aa: CASKQGVVTEAFF
v_call: TRBV6-5
clone_size: many
d_call: .
j_call: TRBJ1-1

cdr3_nt: TGTGCCAGCAGCTTAGGGGCAGGGGAGAACTATGGCTACACCTTC
cdr3_aa: CASSLGAGENYGYTF
v_call: TRBV7-9
clone_size: .
d_call: .
j_call: TRBJ1-2

cdr3_nt: TGCGCCAGCAGCCAAGATTTAGGTGGGGGTGGCACTGAAGCTTTCTTT
cdr3_aa: CASSQDLGGGGTEAFF
v_call: TRBV4-3
clone_size: many
d_call: .
j_call: TRBJ1-1

cdr3_nt: TGTGCCAGCAGCCAAGATGGAGGGTCTCTCTTCTATGGCTACACCTTC
cdr3_aa: CASSQDGGSLFYGYTF
v_call: TRBV4-2
clone_size: many
d_call: .
j_call: TRBJ1-2

cdr3_nt: TGCAGTGCACGACAGCCTCTAGCGGGGGGCACAGATACGCAGTATTTT
cdr3_aa: CSARQPLAGGTDTQYF
v_call: TRBV20-1
clone_size: few
d_call: TRBD2
j_call: TRBJ2-3

cdr3_nt: TGTGCCATCAGGGGACACAGCTCTGGGGCCAACGTCCTGACTTTC
cdr3_aa: CAIRGHSSGANVLTF
v_call: TRBV10-3
clone_size: few
d_call: .
j_call: TRBJ2-6

cdr3_nt: TGTGCCAGCGTCAGAGGGGTCAACACTGAAGCTTTCTTT
cdr3_aa: CASVRGVNTEAFF
v_call: TRBV2
clone_size: few
d_call: .
j_call: TRBJ1-1

cdr3_nt: TGTGCCAGCAGCTCCGATATTGTGTACGAGCAGTACTTC
cdr3_aa: CASSSDIVYEQYF
v_call: TRBV5-4
clone_size: .
d_call: .
j_call: TRBJ2-7

cdr3_nt: TGTGCCAGCAGCGAAACTAAAACAGTCTCCTACGAGCAGTACTTC
cdr3_aa: CASSETKTVSYEQYF
v_call: TRBV11-2
clone_size: few
d_call: .
j_call: TRBJ2-7

cdr3_nt: TGTGCCAGCAGCTTTGGGACTAGTAGAGAGCAGTACTTC
cdr3_aa: CASSFGTSREQYF
v_call: TRBV7-6
clone_size: .
d_call: TRBD2
j_call: TRBJ2-7

cdr3_nt: TGTGCCAGCAGCTTTTCTGCACTAGCGGGGAGCGGGGAGCAGTACTTC
cdr3_aa: CASSFSALAGSGEQYF
v_call: TRBV11-3
clone_size: many
d_call: TRBD2
j_call: TRBJ2-7

cdr3_nt: TGTGCCAGCAGTATAATAGCGGGGCCTACAGATACGCAGTATTTT
cdr3_aa: CASSIIAGPTDTQYF
v_call: TRBV27
clone_size: .
d_call: TRBD2
j_call: TRBJ2-3

cdr3_nt: TGTGCCAGCAGGGGGACAGTGTATGGCTACACCTTC
cdr3_aa: CASRGTVYGYTF
v_call: TRBV7-9
clone_size: many
d_call: TRBD1
j_call: TRBJ1-2

cdr3_nt: TGTGCCAGCAGCCCTATGGGGGGCCGGTTGCTGAATGAGCAGTTCTTC
cdr3_aa: CASSPMGGRLLNEQFF
v_call: TRBV7-2
clone_size: few
d_call: .
j_call: TRBJ2-1

cdr3_nt: TGCGCCAGCAGAGGACTAGCGGGGGGGCGATCCTACAATGAGCAGTTCTTC
cdr3_aa: CASRGLAGGRSYNEQFF
v_call: TRBV5-1
clone_size: many
d_call: TRBD2
j_call: TRBJ2-1

cdr3_nt: TGTGCCAGCAGTTTATCCCAGACCTTACAAGAGACCCAGTACTTC
cdr3_aa: CASSLSQTLQETQYF
v_call: TRBV28
clone_size: .
d_call: .
j_call: TRBJ2-5

cdr3_nt: TGCAGTGCCAGAAAACAGGGGAAGTTTGACGAGCAGTACTTC
cdr3_aa: CSARKQGKFDEQYF
v_call: TRBV20-1
clone_size: many
d_call: TRBD1
j_call: TRBJ2-7

cdr3_nt: TGTGCCAGCAGCTTAGGCAATAGCGGGGGCACAGATACGCAGTATTTT
cdr3_aa: CASSLGNSGGTDTQYF
v_call: TRBV7-9
clone_size: .
d_call: TRBD2
j_call: TRBJ2-3

cdr3_nt: TGTGCCAGCAGCGTAGGACGGGGGAGGTACAATGAGCAGTTCTTC
cdr3_aa: CASSVGRGRYNEQFF
v_call: TRBV9
clone_size: .
d_call: .
j_call: TRBJ2-1

cdr3_nt: TGTGCCAGCAGCTTATTTAGGAGCTATGGCTACACCTTC
cdr3_aa: CASSLFRSYGYTF
v_call: TRBV7-2
clone_size: many
d_call: .
j_call: TRBJ1-2

cdr3_nt: TGTGCCAGCAGCTTAACGACTAGCGGGGGGGTCCCCTACGAGCAGTACTTC
cdr3_aa: CASSLTTSGGVPYEQYF
v_call: TRBV11-2
clone_size: many
d_call: TRBD2
j_call: TRBJ2-7

cdr3_nt: TGTGCCAGTAGTATAGATCCAGGGTCCCTTGGCTACACCTTC
cdr3_aa: CASSIDPGSLGYTF
v_call: TRBV19
clone_size: few
d_call: .
j_call: TRBJ1-2

cdr3_nt: TGTGCCAGCACCCGAAGCGGCGGGCAGATCACAGCGGAGCTGTTTTTT
cdr3_aa: CASTRSGGQITAELFF
v_call: TRBV7-2
clone_size: .
d_call: .
j_call: TRBJ2-2

cdr3_nt: TGCAGCGTTGGTAGTACGACTAACTATGGCTACACCTTC
cdr3_aa: CSVGSTTNYGYTF
v_call: TRBV29-1
clone_size: many
d_call: .
j_call: TRBJ1-2

cdr3_nt: TGTGCCAGCTCACCACTCGACAGCCCGAGCTCCTACGAGCAGTACTTC
cdr3_aa: CASSPLDSPSSYEQYF
v_call: TRBV18
clone_size: few
d_call: .
j_call: TRBJ2-7

cdr3_nt: TGTGCCAGCAGCTCTCGGACAGGGTACGAGCAGTACTTC
cdr3_aa: CASSSRTGYEQYF
v_call: TRBV7-2
clone_size: .
d_call: TRBD1
j_call: TRBJ2-7

cdr3_nt: TGTGCCAGCAGCTCCACAGAGGAGCCCCAGCATTTT
cdr3_aa: CASSSTEEPQHF
v_call: TRBV7-8
clone_size: few
d_call: .
j_call: TRBJ1-5

cdr3_nt: TGTGCCAGCAGCTTGGCCTTAAAGGGGGAGTGGCAAGAGACCCAGTACTTC
cdr3_aa: CASSLALKGEWQETQYF
v_call: TRBV5-5
clone_size: .
d_call: .
j_call: TRBJ2-5

cdr3_nt: TGTGCCAGCAGCCCAGGGTTCCCGCCTAGCCGATACACAGATACGCAGTATTTT
cdr3_aa: CASSPGFPPSRYTDTQYF
v_call: TRBV7-2
clone_size: .
d_call: .
j_call: TRBJ2-3